A selection of T cell receptor beta chains follows, all from one sample in a study of vaccination and CD4 T cells after COVID-19. The antigens these receptors bind are not known. TCRdb fed the PCR reads into MiXCR, producing one record per CDR3 protein. The table includes 9,500 to 10,000 distinct CDR3 sequences, over 35% detected once. Sample: CD4+ T cells from blood, cultured in vitro. Receptors originate from a human donor who had recovered from COVID-19. CDR3s include the opening cysteine and the closing phenylalanine or tryptophan. The D gene is left open where the match is weak. Size is stated for part of the rows, as once, few or many counts, or as a class when the clone is expanded.

CASPRTGENNEQFF | TGTGCCAGCCCCCGGACAGGTGAAAACAATGAGCAGTTCTTC | TRBD1 | TRBJ2-1 | few | TRBV6-1
CATSRFRGSNYGYTF | TGTGCCACCAGCAGATTCAGGGGCTCTAACTATGGCTACACCTTC | - | TRBJ1-2 | few | TRBV15
CASSQSQSQETQYF | TGTGCCAGCAGCCAATCTCAGAGCCAAGAGACCCAGTACTTC | - | TRBJ2-5 | - | TRBV4-2
CSAFSSGGPDTQYF | TGCAGTGCTTTTTCTAGCGGGGGCCCAGATACGCAGTATTTT | TRBD2 | TRBJ2-3 | - | TRBV20-1
CASSERRDSPLHF | TGTGCCAGCAGTGAAAGAAGAGATTCACCCCTCCACTTT | - | TRBJ1-6 | few | TRBV6-1
CASSPLGGGDTGELFF | TGTGCCAGCAGCCCTCTCGGGGGGGGCGACACCGGGGAGCTGTTTTTT | TRBD2 | TRBJ2-2 | few | TRBV7-9
CATLGYSGGIGELFF | TGTGCCACCCTTGGGTACAGCGGGGGGATCGGGGAGCTGTTTTTT | TRBD2 | TRBJ2-2 | few | TRBV6-1
CASRDRSYNEQFF | TGTGCCAGCCGGGACAGGTCGTACAATGAGCAGTTCTTC | TRBD1 | TRBJ2-1 | once | TRBV6-1
CASTPGTGGDGYTF | TGCGCCAGCACCCCCGGGACAGGGGGGGATGGCTACACCTTC | TRBD1 | TRBJ1-2 | - | TRBV5-1
CASSPGLNQPQHF | TGTGCCAGCAGCCCCGGTCTGAATCAGCCCCAGCATTTT | - | TRBJ1-5 | few | TRBV5-4
CASSNGQILTDTQYF | TGTGCCAGTAGTAATGGACAGATACTCACAGATACGCAGTATTTT | - | TRBJ2-3 | - | TRBV19
CASSQDLHSNTEAFF | TGTGCCAGCAGCCAAGATCTGCACAGCAACACTGAAGCTTTCTTT | - | TRBJ1-1 | few | TRBV4-2
CASGNRGNTEAFF | TGTGCCAGCGGAAACAGGGGGAACACTGAAGCTTTCTTT | TRBD1 | TRBJ1-1 | few | TRBV6-1
CASSHDRAKATEAFF | TGCGCCAGCAGCCACGACAGGGCCAAGGCCACTGAAGCTTTCTTT | TRBD1 | TRBJ1-1 | few | TRBV4-1
CASSLVETQYF | TGTGCCAGCAGCTTAGTTGAGACCCAGTACTTC | - | TRBJ2-5 | - | TRBV7-9
CASSEGPRSPYNEQFF | TGTGCCAGCAGCGAAGGGCCACGCAGTCCCTACAATGAGCAGTTCTTC | - | TRBJ2-1 | - | TRBV9
CASSQRGLGSPLHF | TGTGCCAGCAGCCAACGGGGACTAGGATCACCCCTCCACTTT | - | TRBJ1-6 | once | TRBV4-2
CAKVRDRKNSPLHF | TGTGCCAAGGTACGGGACAGGAAAAATTCACCCCTCCACTTT | TRBD1 | TRBJ1-6 | - | TRBV19
CSVEATSGGGEQFF | TGCAGCGTTGAAGCTACTAGCGGGGGGGGTGAGCAGTTCTTC | TRBD2 | TRBJ2-1 | - | TRBV29-1
CASKTGVLRGELFF | TGTGCCAGCAAGACAGGGGTTTTAAGGGGGGAGCTGTTTTTT | TRBD1 | TRBJ2-2 | few | TRBV2
CAIRAGFGSPLHF | TGTGCCATCCGGGCAGGGTTTGGCTCACCCCTCCACTTT | - | TRBJ1-6 | - | TRBV10-3
CASSLFAGFAYNEQFF | TGCGCCAGCAGCTTGTTTGCGGGGTTTGCCTACAATGAGCAGTTCTTC | - | TRBJ2-1 | - | TRBV5-1
CASSESLGAGTNGYTF | TGTGCCAGCAGTGAATCTTTGGGTGCAGGGACGAATGGCTACACCTTC | - | TRBJ1-2 | - | TRBV2
CASSQQGGGTEAFF | TGCGCCAGCAGCCAACAGGGAGGAGGCACTGAAGCTTTCTTT | - | TRBJ1-1 | - | TRBV5-1
CASSRGTSGQPQHF | TGTGCCAGTAGTCGGGGGACCAGTGGTCAGCCCCAGCATTTT | - | TRBJ1-5 | few | TRBV19
CSASSGVYGYTF | TGCAGCGCATCCTCGGGTGTCTATGGCTACACCTTC | - | TRBJ1-2 | - | TRBV29-1
CSAPTSAYEQYF | TGCAGTGCCCCGACTAGCGCCTACGAGCAGTACTTC | TRBD2 | TRBJ2-7 | - | TRBV20-1
CSARATYGNYGYTF | TGCAGTGCTAGAGCAACGTACGGGAATTATGGCTACACCTTC | - | TRBJ1-2 | - | TRBV20-1
CASSLASAANTGELFF | TGTGCCAGCAGCTTAGCGTCAGCGGCGAACACCGGGGAGCTGTTTTTT | - | TRBJ2-2 | few | TRBV7-9
CASSPPWADRGYTF | TGTGCCAGCTCACCACCGTGGGCAGACCGAGGCTACACCTTC | - | TRBJ1-2 | - | TRBV18
CASSSTTGGPSNSPLHF | TGTGCCAGCAGTTCAACTACAGGGGGCCCGAGTAATTCACCCCTCCACTTT | TRBD1 | TRBJ1-6 | - | TRBV6-5
CASSHRGVTGELFF | TGTGCCAGCAGCCACAGGGGTGTCACCGGGGAGCTGTTTTTT | TRBD1 | TRBJ2-2 | few | TRBV6-1
CASSYANTGELFF | TGTGCCAGCAGTTACGCGAACACCGGGGAGCTGTTTTTT | - | TRBJ2-2 | - | TRBV12-3/TRBV12-4